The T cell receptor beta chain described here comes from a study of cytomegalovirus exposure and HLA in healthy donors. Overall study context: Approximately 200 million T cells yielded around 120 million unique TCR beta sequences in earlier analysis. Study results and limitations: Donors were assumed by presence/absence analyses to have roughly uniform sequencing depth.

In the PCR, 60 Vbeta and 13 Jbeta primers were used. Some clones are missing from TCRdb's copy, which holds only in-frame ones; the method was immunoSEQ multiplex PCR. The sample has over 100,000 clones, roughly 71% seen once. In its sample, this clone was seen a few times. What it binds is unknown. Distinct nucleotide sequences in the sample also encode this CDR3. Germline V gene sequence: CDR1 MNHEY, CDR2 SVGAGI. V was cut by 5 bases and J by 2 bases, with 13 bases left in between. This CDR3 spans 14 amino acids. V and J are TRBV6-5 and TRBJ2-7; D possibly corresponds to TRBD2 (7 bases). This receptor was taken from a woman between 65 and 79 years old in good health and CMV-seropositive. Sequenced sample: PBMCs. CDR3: CASSASGGTYEQYF. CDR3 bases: TGTGCCAGCAGTGCCTCGGGGGGCACCTACGAGCAGTACTTC.